Each of the 30 T cell receptor beta chains below was sequenced from the same sample in a study of T-cell reconstitution after alpha-beta-depleted transplantation in children (dated by TCRdb to the mid-2010s). Libraries were built with PCR. The data were produced on an Illumina HiSeq 2500. TCR libraries were prepared with molecular barcoding, using unique molecular identifiers to normalize TCRbeta repertoire quantification. In-frame beta chains were kept once TCRdb had trimmed the public reads at Q25 with fastp and called clones with MiXCR. Each CDR3 protein appears once, grouped with its most common genes and DNA. The sample yields about 240,000 distinct CDR3 sequences; about a quarter were counted once. The ten biggest clones cover over 2.5% of the sample. The treatment or condition label of this sample denotes: allogeneic hematopoietic cell transplantation with graft depleted of TCRalphabeta T cells and CD19 B cells.

The sequences come from PBMCs, collected before TCRalphabeta/CD19-depleted stem cell transplant. Receptors were obtained from a girl aged 2 to 9 with Fanconi anemia, due to receive a stem cell transplant.

The chain links TRBV6-5 to TRBJ2-5; 16 positions agree with TRBD2. J lost 4 bases, V lost 4 bases, and 3 bases had no gene match. The length of the CDR3 is 16 residues. Germline V gene data show CDR1 as MNHEY and CDR2 as SVGAGI. CDR3 amino acids: CASSLGLAGGLETQYF. The DNA for the CDR3 is TGTGCCAGCAGTTTGGGACTAGCGGGAGGGCTAGAGACCCAGTACTTC.

This clonotype was seen a handful of times. The chain couples TRBV24-1 to TRBJ2-1, with TRBD1 as a possible D gene (6 bases). The V gene's germline CDR1 is KGHDR and CDR2 SFDVKD. V was shortened by 5 bases and J by 4 bases, with 14 bases between the two germline ends. The length of the CDR3 is 15 residues. CDR3 in amino acids: CATSVHRAPYNEQFF. CDR3 nucleotides: TGTGCCACCAGTGTACACAGGGCTCCTTACAATGAGCAGTTCTTC.

The J gene is TRBJ1-2, the V gene TRBV20-1; D is ambiguous. The CDR3 loop spans 12 amino acids. Germline CDR1 is DFQATT and CDR2 is SNEGSKA (reference sequence). Trimming shortened V by 6 bases and J by 6 bases, and 14 bases separated the two germline ends. The CDR3 DNA sequence: TGCAGTGCAGCTCTAAGAAGGAATGGCTACACCTTC. It translates to CSAALRRNGYTF.

This clonotype turned up a few times. The V and J genes are TRBV20-1 and TRBJ1-2, with 10 bases matching TRBD1. V gave up 1 base and J gave up 4 bases; unmatched junction bases: 6. The CDR3 is made up of 15 amino acids. The germline V gene encodes CDR1 DFQATT and CDR2 SNEGSKA (reference sequence). CDR3 sequence reads: CSARGQGALTYGYTF. The CDR3 bases are TGCAGTGCTAGAGGACAGGGGGCGCTTACCTATGGCTACACCTTC.

This clonotype was observed at least ten times. The rearrangement links TRBV12-3 or TRBV12-4 to TRBJ2-1, with 10 positions matching TRBD2. J was trimmed by 7 bases and V by 2 bases; bases with no gene match: 5. CDR3 size: 15 residues. The CDR3 protein is CASSLRAGGRNEQFF. CDR3 sequence (DNA): TGTGCCAGCAGTTTAAGAGCGGGGGGGCGTAATGAGCAGTTCTTC.

This clonotype was picked up many times. V and J are TRBV15 and TRBJ2-7; D gene ambiguous. Looked up from germline, CDR1 is LNHNV and CDR2 is YYDKDF (reference sequence). The CDR3 extends over 15 amino acids. The V end lost 0 bases, the J end lost 2 bases, and 11 bases lay between the germline ends. The CDR3 bases are TGTGCCACCAGCAGAGATCTAAATGATCCCTACGAGCAGTACTTC. Residues: CATSRDLNDPYEQYF.

The genes are TRBV20-1 and TRBJ2-7; 14 bases agree with TRBD2. From germline, CDR1 is DFQATT and CDR2 SNEGSKA (reference sequence). The CDR3 extends over 16 amino acids. The V segment lost 3 bases and the J segment 2 bases; nucleotides outside the gene matches: 6. The CDR3 region has the DNA TGCAGTGCTAGGGGGACTAGCGGGAGTCTTACCTACGAGCAGTACTTC. This sequence encodes CSARGTSGSLTYEQYF.

This clonotype was counted ten times or more. This chain joins TRBV10-2 and TRBJ2-7; 9 bases are shared with TRBD1. There are 14 residues in the CDR3. Looked up from germline, CDR1 is WSHSY and CDR2 is SAAADI. J gave up 4 bases and V 0 bases, and 1 base lay outside the gene matches. CDR3 sequence: CASSESGTGYEQYF. In DNA, the CDR3 is TGCGCCAGCAGTGAGTCAGGGACAGGGTACGAGCAGTACTTC.

The genes are TRBV5-1 and TRBJ2-1, with D tentatively TRBD1 (6 bases). V dropped 0 bases and J dropped 4 bases, with 14 bases sitting between them. Per germline, CDR1 SGHRS and CDR2 YFSETQ. CDR3 length: 16 amino acids. The DNA of the CDR3 is TGCGCCAGCAGCTTGGTGTTCCAGGGGCGGTACAATGAGCAGTTCTTC. Residues: CASSLVFQGRYNEQFF. The full variable domain, completed using reference TRBV5-1 and TRBJ2-1, is KAGVTQTPRYLIKTRGQQVTLSCSPISGHRSVSWYQQTPGQGLQFLFEYFSETQRNKGNFPGRFSGRQFSNSRSEMNVSTLELGDSALYLCASSLVFQGRYNEQFFGPGTRLTVL.

A few counts support this clonotype. The J gene is TRBJ2-3, the V gene TRBV6-5; D uncertain. CDR1 and CDR2 from the germline V gene are MNHEY and SVGAGI. V lost 2 bases and J 3 bases, leaving 15 bases between the germline ends. This CDR3 has 16 residues. The CDR3 nucleotides read TGTGCCAGCAGTTACCCCGATTTGAGACCTACAGATACGCAGTATTTT. Translation gives CASSYPDLRPTDTQYF.

This clonotype was seen repeatedly, ten times or more. The chain joins TRBV20-1 to TRBJ1-1, with a weak D call TRBD1 (5 bases). Trimming stripped 6 bases from V and 7 bases from J, with 21 bases between. CDR1 DFQATT and CDR2 SNEGSKA come from the germline V gene (reference sequence). The CDR3 length is 14 residues. DNA for the CDR3: TGCAGTGCACCCCCCCTGAGGGGCCGTAGTGAAGCTTTCTTT. This sequence encodes CSAPPLRGRSEAFF.

Only a few counts were recorded for this clonotype. The gene calls are TRBV18 and TRBJ1-1, with D perhaps matching TRBD1 (5 bases). The CDR3 extends over 16 amino acids. CDR1 and CDR2 from the germline V gene are KGHSH and LQKENI. Between the trimmed V and J ends, which lost 3 bases and 4 bases, there was a span of 18 bases. The CDR3 loop reads CASSPESRVFFTEAFF. The CDR3 DNA reads TGTGCCAGCTCACCGGAAAGCAGGGTTTTTTTCACTGAAGCTTTCTTT.

The chain's CDR3 is CASRSADTQYF. In nucleotides, the CDR3 is TGTGCCAGCAGATCCGCAGATACGCAGTATTTT. The chain is built from TRBV6-6 and TRBJ2-3; D remains unclear. Germline V lookup: CDR1 MNHNY, CDR2 SVGAGI (reference sequence). The CDR3 runs 11 residues. V lost 6 bases, J lost 4 bases, and 5 bases lay in between.

This clonotype was seen ten or more times. This chain uses TRBV21-1 with TRBJ2-7; TRBD1 is the table's D call and was not checked against the DNA. TRBV21-1 is a listed pseudogene. The CDR3 sequence is 16 residues long. In DNA, the CDR3 is TGTGCCAGCAGCATCCGAGAGACAGGGGAATCTTACGAGCAGTACTTC. Residues: CASSIRETGESYEQYF.

This clonotype was seen ten or more times. The rearrangement uses TRBV12-3 or TRBV12-4 and TRBJ2-4; the D gene is possibly TRBD2 (5 bases). The CDR3 has 14 amino acids. The V end was cut by 6 bases, the J end by 6 bases, with 15 bases between. The CDR3 region is CASSRKAAGNIQYF. Here the CDR3 DNA reads TGTGCCAGCAGCCGCAAAGCGGCGGGAAACATTCAGTACTTC.

The chain couples TRBV5-1 to TRBJ1-4; 8 positions agree with TRBD1. This CDR3 comprises 15 residues. V shed 2 bases, J shed 8 bases, and the junction held 8 bases outside the gene matches. Germline CDR1 SGHRS, CDR2 YFSETQ. CDR3 in DNA: TGCGCCAGCAGCTTCGCTGGACAGGGTTACGAAAAACTGTTTTTT. It specifies CASSFAGQGYEKLFF.

This chain joins TRBV18 and TRBJ2-1; a possible D gene is TRBD2 (6 bases). V shed 3 bases and J shed 8 bases, with 14 bases lying between them. The CDR3 length is 14 residues. Germline V gene lookup returns CDR1 KGHSH and CDR2 LQKENI. The CDR3 nucleotides are TGTGCCAGCTCACCCCGGCTAGCGAACGATGAGCAGTTCTTC. This translates into CASSPRLANDEQFF.

This clonotype was seen at least ten times. V is TRBV6-5 and J is TRBJ2-2; 8 nucleotides line up with TRBD1. Germline lookup yields CDR1 MNHEY and CDR2 SVGAGI. The CDR3 covers 16 residues. J lost 5 bases, V lost 3 bases, and 8 bases had no gene match. CDR3 in amino acids: CASSYQTGDWTGELFF. The CDR3 DNA is TGTGCCAGCAGTTATCAGACAGGGGATTGGACCGGGGAGCTGTTTTTT.

This clonotype was observed at least ten times. The J gene is TRBJ2-1, the V gene TRBV29-1, with no clear D. Trimming cost V 6 bases and J 8 bases, with 11 bases left between them. Germline lookup yields CDR1 SQVTM and CDR2 ANQGSEA. The CDR3 covers 11 residues. CDR3 sequence: CSVRGVDEQFF. As DNA, the CDR3 is TGCAGCGTACGTGGGGTGGATGAGCAGTTCTTC.

The chain is built from TRBV7-2 and TRBJ1-1; D not certain. The CDR3 is 14 amino acids. V was clipped by 4 bases and J by 6 bases, with 15 bases between them. Germline lookup yields CDR1 SGHTA and CDR2 FQGNSA. The CDR3 DNA reads TGTGCCAGCAGCTCCGAAGGGATGGGCTCTGAAGCTTTCTTT. Protein sequence: CASSSEGMGSEAFF.

The CDR3 coding sequence is TGTGCCAGCAGCCAGTGGACTAGCGGGATTGGAGATACGCAGTATTTT. Its translation: CASSQWTSGIGDTQYF. The chain combines TRBV6-1 with TRBJ2-3, with 12 bases matching TRBD2. Germline V CDR1 and CDR2: MNHNS, SASEGT. The CDR3 is made up of 16 amino acids. V shed 6 bases, J shed 5 bases, and the junction held 9 bases outside the gene matches.

V is TRBV18 and J is TRBJ2-1; no reliable D call. Between the trimmed V and J ends, which lost 3 bases and 4 bases, there was a span of 16 bases. Germline values: CDR1 KGHSH, CDR2 LQKENI. The CDR3 totals 16 residues. The CDR3 reads CASSPERLPGYNEQFF. The DNA for the CDR3 is TGTGCCAGCTCACCTGAGAGGTTACCCGGATACAATGAGCAGTTCTTC.

The chain uses TRBV18 and TRBJ2-1; TRBD1 aligns across 9 bases. Trimming took 0 bases from V and 3 from J; bases not matched to a gene: 6. Germline V CDR1 and CDR2: KGHSH, LQKENI. The length of the CDR3 is 17 residues. In DNA, the CDR3 is TGTGCCAGCTCACCACCGAGACAGGGGGGCTACTACAATGAGCAGTTCTTC. Translating it yields CASSPPRQGGYYNEQFF.

This clonotype was observed a few times. J is TRBJ2-1 and V is TRBV20-1; either TRBD1 or TRBD2 may supply D (5 bases each). The CDR3 extends over 12 amino acids. Trimming took off 5 bases at V and 11 bases at J, with 16 bases between the two ends. From germline, CDR1 is DFQATT and CDR2 SNEGSKA (reference sequence). The CDR3: CSAPLGDVKQFF. The CDR3 DNA follows: TGCAGTGCTCCCCTAGGGGACGTCAAGCAGTTCTTC.

The rearrangement links TRBV7-8 to TRBJ2-4, with D perhaps TRBD1 or TRBD2 (5 bases each). V was shortened by 3 bases and J by 1 base, with 13 bases between the two germline ends. This CDR3 comprises 16 residues. Germline lookup yields CDR1 SGHVS and CDR2 FQNEAQ. The CDR3 protein is CASSFSREFAKNIQYF. The CDR3 bases are TGTGCCAGCAGCTTTTCCAGGGAGTTTGCCAAAAACATTCAGTACTTC.

V and J are TRBV4-1 and TRBJ2-1; no definite D call. Deletions cut 4 bases from V and 12 bases from J, with 10 bases between. CDR3 length: 11 residues. Per germline, CDR1 MGHRA and CDR2 YSYEKL. The CDR3 bases are TGCGCCAGCAGCCTCAGCTCCTGGCAGTTCTTC. It is translated as CASSLSSWQFF.

Ten or more counts support this clonotype. The chain uses TRBV18 and TRBJ2-1, with 7 bases matching TRBD1. The CDR3 covers 11 residues. Per the germline V gene, CDR1 is KGHSH and CDR2 is LQKENI. The ends lost 8 bases at V and 9 bases at J; junction bases unmatched: 4. In nucleotides, the CDR3 is TGTGCCAGCAGACAGGGTGGTGAGCAGTTCTTC. Translation gives CASRQGGEQFF.

V gene TRBV20-1 combines with J gene TRBJ2-1; possibly TRBD2 for D (7 bases). Trimming removed 3 bases at V and 7 bases at J, with 16 bases between. CDR3 size: 14 residues. In germline, CDR1 is DFQATT, CDR2 SNEGSKA (reference sequence). The CDR3 DNA sequence: TGCAGTGCTAGCGCTCCGGGGGGCCGAAATGAGCAGTTCTTC. Amino acid sequence: CSASAPGGRNEQFF.

The J gene is TRBJ2-3, the V gene TRBV18, with 7 nucleotides matching TRBD2. The CDR3 length is 13 residues. Germline V gives CDR1 KGHSH, CDR2 LQKENI. The V segment lost 4 bases and the J segment 5 bases; nucleotides outside the gene matches: 3. The CDR3 spells CASSQGLVDTQYF. The DNA of the CDR3 is TGTGCCAGCTCACAAGGACTAGTAGATACGCAGTATTTT.

The V call is TRBV28, the J call TRBJ2-1, with D possibly being TRBD2 (7 bases). Germline CDR1 reads MDHEN; CDR2 reads SYDVKM. Deletions cut 8 bases from V and 2 bases from J, with 13 bases between. CDR3 length: 14 amino acids. The CDR3 DNA is TGTGCCAGCGGTAGGGGGAGGGCCTACAATGAGCAGTTCTTC. The encoded protein is CASGRGRAYNEQFF.